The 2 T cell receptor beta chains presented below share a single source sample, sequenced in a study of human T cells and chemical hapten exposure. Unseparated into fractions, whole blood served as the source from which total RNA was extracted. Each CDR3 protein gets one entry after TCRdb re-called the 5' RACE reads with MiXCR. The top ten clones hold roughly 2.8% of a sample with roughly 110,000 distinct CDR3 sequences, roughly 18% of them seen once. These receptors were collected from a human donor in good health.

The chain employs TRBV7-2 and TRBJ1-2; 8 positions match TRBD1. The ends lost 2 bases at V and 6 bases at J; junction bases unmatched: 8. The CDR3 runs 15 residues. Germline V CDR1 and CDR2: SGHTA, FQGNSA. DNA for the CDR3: TGTGCCAGCAGCTTACAGCTCAGGGGGCAGGATGGCTACACCTTC. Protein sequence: CASSLQLRGQDGYTF.

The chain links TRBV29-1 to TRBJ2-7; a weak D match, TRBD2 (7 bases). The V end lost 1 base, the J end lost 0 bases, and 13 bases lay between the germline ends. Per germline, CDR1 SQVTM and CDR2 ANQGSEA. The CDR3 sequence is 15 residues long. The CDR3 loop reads CSVEGGGPSSYEQYF. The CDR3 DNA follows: TGCAGCGTTGAAGGCGGGGGCCCTAGCTCCTACGAGCAGTACTTC.